This entry describes one T cell receptor beta chain. In the original analysis: Nucleated cell number was recorded as an estimate derived from reference gene primer amplification. Sequencing used immunoSEQ multiplex PCR; TCRdb keeps in-frame clones, though not all of them. D and trimming were read from the DNA, whereas the V and J calls and clone size are those reported in that table. The sample consists of fewer than 200,000 clones, around 80% of them appearing once. The sample belongs to a study of blood T cell repertoires in COVID-19. At the level of the study: Sites across the United States, Italy and Spain contributed samples from acute and convalescent COVID-19. PBMCs, B-cell-depleted T cells, or T cells provided the cDNA or gDNA that made up the material.

V shed 0 bases and J shed 0 bases, with 9 bases lying between them. The germline CDR1 and CDR2 sequences are SGHDT and YYEEEE. This CDR3 comprises 15 residues. The genes are TRBV5-6 and TRBJ1-2; unclear D gene. The sequenced sample was peripheral blood. This TCR was recovered from an elderly woman with acute or convalescent COVID-19. The CDR3 reads CASSLGSIANYGYTF. In DNA, the CDR3 is TGTGCCAGCAGCTTGGGATCCATAGCTAACTATGGCTACACCTTC.